Below, one TCR beta chain is given with its context. Its matching antigen is unknown. The data originate from a study of cytomegalovirus exposure and HLA in healthy donors. Study in general: There were 90 million to 140 million unique TCR beta sequences, drawn from approximately 190 million T cells, in an earlier analysis.

Findings of the study overall: As a later analysis showed, a missense DCLRE1C variant was linked to trimming of TCR beta V- and J-genes.

Primers for the PCR totalled 60 Vbeta and 13 Jbeta. Libraries were prepared by immunoSEQ multiplex PCR; TCRdb keeps only in-frame clonotypes and omits some of them. The table records around 30,000 clones, approximately 47% of them present only once. Sample: PBMCs. The receptor was derived from a woman aged 45-65 years in good health and CMV-seronegative.

This CDR3 reads CASSKQGASNTEAFF. The CDR3 DNA reads TGTGCCAGTAGTAAACAGGGGGCCTCGAACACTGAAGCTTTCTTT. The J gene is TRBJ1-1, the V gene TRBV19; 9 positions agree with TRBD1. V was pared by 4 bases and J by 1 base, with 4 bases of the junction left unmatched. This CDR3 has 15 amino acids. Germline V gene lookup returns CDR1 LNHDA and CDR2 SQIVND (reference sequence). Variable domain in full (rest from reference TRBV19 and TRBJ1-1): DGGITQSPKYLFRKEGQNVTLSCEQNLNHDAMYWYRQDPGQGLRLIYYSQIVNDFQKGDIAEGYSVSREKKESFPLTVTSAQKNPTAFYLCASSKQGASNTEAFFGQGTRLTVV.